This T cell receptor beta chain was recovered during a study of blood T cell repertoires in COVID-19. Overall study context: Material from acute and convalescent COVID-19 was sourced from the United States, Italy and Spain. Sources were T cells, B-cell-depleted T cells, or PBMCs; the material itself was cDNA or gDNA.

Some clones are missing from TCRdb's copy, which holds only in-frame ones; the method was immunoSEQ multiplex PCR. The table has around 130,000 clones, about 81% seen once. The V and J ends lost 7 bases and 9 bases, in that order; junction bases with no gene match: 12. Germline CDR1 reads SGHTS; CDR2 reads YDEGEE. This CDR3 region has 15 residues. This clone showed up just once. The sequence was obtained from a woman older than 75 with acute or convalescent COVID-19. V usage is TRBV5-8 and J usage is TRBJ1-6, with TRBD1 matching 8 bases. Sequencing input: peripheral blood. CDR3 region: CASSPQGDLGSPLHF. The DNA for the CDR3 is TGTGCCAGCTCCCCACAGGGGGATCTCGGTTCACCCCTCCACTTT.